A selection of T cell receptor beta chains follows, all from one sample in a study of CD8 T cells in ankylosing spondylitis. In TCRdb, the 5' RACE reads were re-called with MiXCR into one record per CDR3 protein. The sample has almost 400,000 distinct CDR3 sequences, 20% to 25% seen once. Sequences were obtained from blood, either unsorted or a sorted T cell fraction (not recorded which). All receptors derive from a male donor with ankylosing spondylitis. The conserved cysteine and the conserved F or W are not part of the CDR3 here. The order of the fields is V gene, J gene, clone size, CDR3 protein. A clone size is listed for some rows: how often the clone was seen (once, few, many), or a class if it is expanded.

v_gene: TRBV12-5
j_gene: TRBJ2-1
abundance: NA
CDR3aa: ASGLRVTPLYNEQF

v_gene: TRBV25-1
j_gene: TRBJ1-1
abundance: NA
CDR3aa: ASSEFGGATEAF

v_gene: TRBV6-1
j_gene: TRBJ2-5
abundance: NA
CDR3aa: ASSELNRVWETQY

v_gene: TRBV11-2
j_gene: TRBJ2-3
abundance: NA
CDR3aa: ASSLEAWVLAGADTQY

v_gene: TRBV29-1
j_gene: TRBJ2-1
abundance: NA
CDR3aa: SVEGSLHEQF

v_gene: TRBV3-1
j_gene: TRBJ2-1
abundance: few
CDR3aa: ASSQSRTNRQSSHNEQF

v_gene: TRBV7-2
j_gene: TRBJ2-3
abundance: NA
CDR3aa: ASNRDLSSTDTQY

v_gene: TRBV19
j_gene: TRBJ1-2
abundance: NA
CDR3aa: ASRDGQGYGGYT

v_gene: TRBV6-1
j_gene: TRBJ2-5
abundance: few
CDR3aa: ASSKETGRETQY

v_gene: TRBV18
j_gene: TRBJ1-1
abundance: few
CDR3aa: ASSPPRGTDDTEAF

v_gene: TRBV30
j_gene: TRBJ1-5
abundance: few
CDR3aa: AWSVPGGWGNQPQH

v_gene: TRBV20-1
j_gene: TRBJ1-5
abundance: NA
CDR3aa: SASGQKPDQPQH

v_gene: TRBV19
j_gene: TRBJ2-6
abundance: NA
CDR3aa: ASRRSDSGANVLT

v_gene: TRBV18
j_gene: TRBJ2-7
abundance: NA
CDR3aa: ASSPPNARSRGSAYEQY

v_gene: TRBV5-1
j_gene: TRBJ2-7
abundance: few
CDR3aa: ASSWGDREVDEQY

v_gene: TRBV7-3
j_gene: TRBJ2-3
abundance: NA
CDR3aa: ASSPGGVKGDTQY

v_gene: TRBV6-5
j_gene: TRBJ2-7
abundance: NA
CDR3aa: ASSYSMAGSSYEQY

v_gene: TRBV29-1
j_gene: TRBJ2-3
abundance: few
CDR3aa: SVEGSGGGDTQY

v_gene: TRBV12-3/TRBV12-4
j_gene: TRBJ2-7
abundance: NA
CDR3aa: ASSSDRVSYEQY

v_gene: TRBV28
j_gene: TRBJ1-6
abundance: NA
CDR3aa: ASSFGIGGRSPLH

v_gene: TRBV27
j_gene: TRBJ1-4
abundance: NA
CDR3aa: ASSLSARGLVGYEKLF

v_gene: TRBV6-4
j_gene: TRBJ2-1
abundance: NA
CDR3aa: ASSDSLTGGEQF

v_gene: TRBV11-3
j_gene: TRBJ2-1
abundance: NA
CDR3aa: ASSPRGGRAYNEQF

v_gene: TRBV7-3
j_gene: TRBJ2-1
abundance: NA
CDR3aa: ASRQRGTNEQF

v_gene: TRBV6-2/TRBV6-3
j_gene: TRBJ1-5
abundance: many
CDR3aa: ASSTKTGDLITNQPQH

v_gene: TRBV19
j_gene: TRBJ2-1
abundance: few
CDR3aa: ASSIYPSGDLNEQF

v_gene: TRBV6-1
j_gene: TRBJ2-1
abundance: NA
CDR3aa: AGTSGIFGSEQF

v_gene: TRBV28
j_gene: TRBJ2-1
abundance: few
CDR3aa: ASSRLAGGPNEQF

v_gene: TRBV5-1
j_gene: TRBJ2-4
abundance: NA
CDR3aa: ASSPRRGNSGNIQY

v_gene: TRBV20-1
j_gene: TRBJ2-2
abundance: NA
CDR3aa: SATHRGNTGELF

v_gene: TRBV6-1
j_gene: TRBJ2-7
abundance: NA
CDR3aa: ASRGITGLAVEQY

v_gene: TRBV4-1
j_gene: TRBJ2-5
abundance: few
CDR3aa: ASSQPAARETQY

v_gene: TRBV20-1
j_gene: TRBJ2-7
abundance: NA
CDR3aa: SASGLAGGSYEQY

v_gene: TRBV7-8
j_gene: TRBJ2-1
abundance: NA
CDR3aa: ASSSTGAGSYNEQF

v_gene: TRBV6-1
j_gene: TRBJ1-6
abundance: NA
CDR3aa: ASSLPTGINSPLH

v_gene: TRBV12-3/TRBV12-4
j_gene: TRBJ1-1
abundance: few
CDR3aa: ASSLATGEAF

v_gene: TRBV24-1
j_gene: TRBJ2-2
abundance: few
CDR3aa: ATSDTGRGTGELF

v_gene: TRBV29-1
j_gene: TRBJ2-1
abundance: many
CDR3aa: SVETSGNYNEQF

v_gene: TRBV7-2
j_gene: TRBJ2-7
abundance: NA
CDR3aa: ASSLPGQVLSYEQY

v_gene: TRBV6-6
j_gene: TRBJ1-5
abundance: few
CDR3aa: ASSPDYQPQH

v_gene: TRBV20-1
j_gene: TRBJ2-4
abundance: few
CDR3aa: SARASAGGVKNIQY

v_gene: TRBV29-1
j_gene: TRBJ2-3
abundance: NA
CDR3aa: SARTSGSSDTQY

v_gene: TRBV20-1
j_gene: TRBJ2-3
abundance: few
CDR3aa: SASGAGGGTDTQY

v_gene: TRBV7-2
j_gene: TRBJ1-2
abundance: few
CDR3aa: ASSLLQTGGNYGYT

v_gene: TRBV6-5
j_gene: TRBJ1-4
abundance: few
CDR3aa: ASSYSRRVGEKLF

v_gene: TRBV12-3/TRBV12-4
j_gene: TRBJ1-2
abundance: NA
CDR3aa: ASTSGTLFVYGYT

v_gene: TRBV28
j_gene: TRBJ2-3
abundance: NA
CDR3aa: ASRKSGSTQY